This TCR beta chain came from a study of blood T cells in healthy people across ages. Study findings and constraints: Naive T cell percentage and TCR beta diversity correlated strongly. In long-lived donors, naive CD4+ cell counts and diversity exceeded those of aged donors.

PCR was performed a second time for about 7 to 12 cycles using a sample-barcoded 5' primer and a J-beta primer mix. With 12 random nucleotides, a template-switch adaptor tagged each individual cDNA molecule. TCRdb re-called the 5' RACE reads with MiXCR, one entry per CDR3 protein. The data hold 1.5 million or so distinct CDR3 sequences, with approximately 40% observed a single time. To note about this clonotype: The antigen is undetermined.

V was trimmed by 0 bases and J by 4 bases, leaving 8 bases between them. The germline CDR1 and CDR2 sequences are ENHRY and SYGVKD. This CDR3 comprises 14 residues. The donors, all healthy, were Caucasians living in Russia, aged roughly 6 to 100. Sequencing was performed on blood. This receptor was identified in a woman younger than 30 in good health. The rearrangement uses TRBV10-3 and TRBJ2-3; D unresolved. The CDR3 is CAISESSRPDTQYF. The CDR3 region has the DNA TGTGCCATCAGTGAGTCCAGTAGACCAGATACGCAGTATTTT.